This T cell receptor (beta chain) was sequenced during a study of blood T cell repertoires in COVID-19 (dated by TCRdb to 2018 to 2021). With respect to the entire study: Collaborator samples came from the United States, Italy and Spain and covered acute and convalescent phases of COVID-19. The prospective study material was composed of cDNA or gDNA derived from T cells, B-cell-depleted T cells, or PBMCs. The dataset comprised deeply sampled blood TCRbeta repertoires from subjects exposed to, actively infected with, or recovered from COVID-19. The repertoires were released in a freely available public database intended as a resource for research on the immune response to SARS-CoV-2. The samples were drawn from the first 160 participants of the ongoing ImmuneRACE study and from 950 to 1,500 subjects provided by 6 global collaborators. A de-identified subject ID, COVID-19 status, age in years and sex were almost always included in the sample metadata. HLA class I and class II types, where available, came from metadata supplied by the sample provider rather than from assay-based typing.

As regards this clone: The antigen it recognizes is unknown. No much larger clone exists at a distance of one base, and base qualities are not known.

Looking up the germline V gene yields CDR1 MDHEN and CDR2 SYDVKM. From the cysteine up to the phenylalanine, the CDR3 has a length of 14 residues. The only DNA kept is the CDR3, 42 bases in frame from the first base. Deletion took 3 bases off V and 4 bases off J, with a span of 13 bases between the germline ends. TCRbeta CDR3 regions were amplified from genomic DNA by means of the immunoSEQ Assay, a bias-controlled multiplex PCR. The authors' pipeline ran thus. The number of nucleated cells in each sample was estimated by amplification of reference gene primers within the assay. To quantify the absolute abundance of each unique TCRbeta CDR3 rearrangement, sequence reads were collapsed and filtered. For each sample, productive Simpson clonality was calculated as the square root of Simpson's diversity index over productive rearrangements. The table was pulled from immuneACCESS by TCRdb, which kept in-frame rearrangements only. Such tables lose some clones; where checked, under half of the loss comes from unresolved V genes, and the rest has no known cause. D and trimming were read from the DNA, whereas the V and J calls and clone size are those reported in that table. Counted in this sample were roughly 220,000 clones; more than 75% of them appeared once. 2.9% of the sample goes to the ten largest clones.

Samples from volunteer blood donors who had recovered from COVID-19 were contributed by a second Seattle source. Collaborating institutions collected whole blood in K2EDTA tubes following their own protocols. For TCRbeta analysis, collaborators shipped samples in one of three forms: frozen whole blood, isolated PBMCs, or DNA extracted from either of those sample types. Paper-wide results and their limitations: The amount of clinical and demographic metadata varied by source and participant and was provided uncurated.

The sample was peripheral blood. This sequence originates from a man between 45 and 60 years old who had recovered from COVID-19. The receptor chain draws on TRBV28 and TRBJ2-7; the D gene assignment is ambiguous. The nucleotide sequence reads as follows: TGTGCCAGCAGTTTCAAGCCCCGGTTTTACGAGCAGTACTTC. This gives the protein CASSFKPRFYEQYF.